The clone carrying this TCR beta chain was detected once. Antigen unknown. These data are taken from a study of human thymus T cells. The data were produced by immunoSEQ multiplex PCR, yet TCRdb's version contains in-frame clones alone and is incomplete. This table holds some 130,000 clones, about 95% found once. Study outcomes and limitations: Thymic and blood repertoires seemed to favor certain V and J genes. Related research described thymic repertoires that were highly overlapping among unrelated individuals.

During corrective heart surgery, resections were taken, and the thymus tissue came from them. Healthy Finnish infants having corrective surgery for congenital heart defects served as donors. Germline-derived CDR1 and CDR2 are SQVTM and ANQGSEA. This CDR3 spans 11 amino acids. V lost 4 bases and J lost 5, with 6 bases in between. Sequencing was done on a sample of thymus tissue. The sequence was collected from a boy under two years old with a congenital heart defect but otherwise immunologically healthy. The V and J genes are TRBV29-1 and TRBJ2-1; D gene unclear. CDR3 bases: TGCAGCGTTGCCAGGCACAATGAGCAGTTCTTC. This gives the protein CSVARHNEQFF.